These 16 T cell receptor beta chains share one sample of origin, sequenced in a study of T cell responses to AZD1222 COVID-19 vaccine (dated by TCRdb to about 2021). The method was the immunoSEQ multiplex PCR assay. TCRdb's version of the immuneACCESS table is confined to in-frame rearrangements and falls short of the full clone set. An unresolved V gene accounts for under half of the shortfall where checked; the remainder is of unknown origin. Counted in this sample were 86,000 or so clones; over 80% of them appeared once. The top ten clonotypes cover 9.5% to 13% of the sample. The time point label on this specimen signifies: about 28 days (+/-7) after the second vaccine dose. Sequenced material: peripheral blood, taken 28 days after the second AZD1222 dose. The source is an adult who received the AZD1222 COVID-19 vaccine.

This clone came up once. The chain is built from TRBV19 and TRBJ2-2, with D unclear. The CDR3 totals 14 residues. V was trimmed by 3 bases and J by 5 bases, leaving 10 bases between them. Germline V gene sequence: CDR1 LNHDA, CDR2 SQIVND (reference sequence). The CDR3 DNA reads TGTGCCAGTAGTATTCTGGGTGAGACCGGGGAGCTGTTTTTT. Translating it yields CASSILGETGELFF.

This chain joins TRBV5-4 and TRBJ1-5; 7 bases match TRBD1. Looked up from germline, CDR1 is SGHNT and CDR2 is YYREEE (reference sequence). CDR3 length equals 15 residues. The trim removed 4 bases at V and 6 bases at J, leaving 10 bases unmatched. CDR3 bases: TGTGCCAGCAGCCCCGTGACAGGGAGAGGTCAGCCCCAGCATTTT. This translates into CASSPVTGRGQPQHF.

The V call is TRBV30, the J call TRBJ2-7; 7 bases fit TRBD1. V lost 2 bases to trimming and J lost 4 bases; unmatched junction nucleotides: 26. This CDR3 spans 20 amino acids. Per germline, CDR1 GTSNPN and CDR2 SVGIG (reference sequence). The CDR3 DNA sequence: TGTGCCTGGAGTTCCAGACTCCGGGACAGCCACCAAATTAGACGGTACGAGCAGTACTTC. It encodes CAWSSRLRDSHQIRRYEQYF.

This sequence joins TRBV7-2 and TRBJ1-1, with TRBD1 matching 10 bases. Looked up from germline, CDR1 is SGHTA and CDR2 is FQGNSA. The ends lost 4 bases at V and 5 bases at J; junction bases unmatched: 7. The CDR3 has 15 amino acids. The CDR3 region has the DNA TGTGCCAGCAGCTCTAGGACGGGACAGGGGACTGAAGCTTTCTTT. It codes for CASSSRTGQGTEAFF.

CDR3 DNA sequence: TGTGCCAGCAGTTTATTTCAAGATTACACTGAAGCTTTCTTT. It translates to CASSLFQDYTEAFF. This rearrangement joins TRBV28 to TRBJ1-1; D gene ambiguous. Trimming left V 1 base short and J 3 bases short, with 9 bases between. Germline loops: CDR1 MDHEN, CDR2 SYDVKM. This CDR3 region has 14 residues.

This clone has just one count. V and J are TRBV19 and TRBJ2-1, with 11 nucleotides matching TRBD2. Germline loops: CDR1 LNHDA, CDR2 SQIVND (reference sequence). V lost 7 bases, J lost 6 bases, and 11 bases stayed unmatched. This CDR3 has 16 residues. CDR3 in DNA: TGTGCCAGTACTCGACTAGCGGGATCAGTAGTCAATGAGCAGTTCTTC. It encodes CASTRLAGSVVNEQFF.

V and J are TRBV5-1 and TRBJ1-2; TRBD1 might be the D (5 bases). The germline V and J ends were trimmed by 2 bases and 0 bases, with 5 bases remaining between them. The CDR3 runs to 13 residues. Germline V gene data show CDR1 as SGHRS and CDR2 as YFSETQ. CDR3 loop: CASSLQANYGYTF. DNA for the CDR3: TGCGCCAGCAGCTTACAGGCTAACTATGGCTACACCTTC.

V is TRBV6-6 and J is TRBJ2-7; 14 bases align to TRBD2. This CDR3 is 15 amino acids long. The germline V gene encodes CDR1 MNHNY and CDR2 SVGAGI (reference sequence). The trim removed 0 bases at V and 7 bases at J, leaving 2 bases unmatched. CDR3 in DNA: TGTGCCAGCAGTTACTCGGGACTAGCGGGAGAGGAGCAGTACTTC. Protein: CASSYSGLAGEEQYF.

This sequence joins TRBV6-5 and TRBJ1-5, with D tentatively TRBD1 (6 bases). This CDR3 is 14 amino acids long. V was cut by 5 bases and J by 4 bases, with 12 bases left in between. Germline values: CDR1 MNHEY, CDR2 SVGAGI. CDR3 coding DNA: TGTGCCAGCAGTCGGAGGGGGAGGAATCAGCCCCAGCATTTT. Amino acids: CASSRRGRNQPQHF.

The CDR3 reads CASSLAAAGGYGYTF. The CDR3 DNA reads TGCGCCAGCAGCTTGGCCGCCGCCGGCGGTTATGGCTACACCTTC. This chain links TRBV5-1 with TRBJ1-2; no clear D gene. The V gene lost 0 bases and the J gene lost 5 bases, with 14 bases spanning the gap. The CDR3 loop spans 15 amino acids. Germline V CDR1 and CDR2: SGHRS, YFSETQ.

The chain uses TRBV18 and TRBJ1-1; D unclear. Germline V gene sequence: CDR1 KGHSH, CDR2 LQKENI. CDR3 length: 15 residues. The V end was cut by 0 bases, the J end by 1 base, with 9 bases between. In nucleotides, the CDR3 is TGTGCCAGCTCACCACCTGCCAGGAGGAACACTGAAGCTTTCTTT. Amino acids: CASSPPARRNTEAFF.

The V call is TRBV5-1, the J call TRBJ2-7, with 7 bases matching TRBD1. The CDR3 sequence is 15 residues long. Germline CDR1 reads SGHRS; CDR2 reads YFSETQ. Germline trimming cut 4 bases from V and 1 base from J; bases unmatched to any gene: 8. CDR3 residues: CASSPTGLRSYEQYF. CDR3 sequence (DNA): TGCGCCAGCAGCCCGACAGGGTTAAGGTCCTACGAGCAGTACTTC.

The J gene is TRBJ2-2, the V gene TRBV19, with 7 nucleotides matching TRBD1. The CDR3 is 18 amino acids. Germline CDR1 and CDR2: LNHDA and SQIVND (reference sequence). The J segment lost 3 bases and the V segment lost 0 bases, leaving 10 bases of the junction unmatched. This CDR3 reads CASSIEGPRQGDTGELFF. In nucleotides, the CDR3 is TGTGCCAGTAGTATAGAGGGCCCTCGACAGGGAGACACCGGGGAGCTGTTTTTT.

The V and J genes are TRBV18 and TRBJ1-2, with 8 bases matching TRBD1. The CDR3 contains 15 residues. V was clipped by 1 base and J by 3 bases; unmatched bases: 4. The germline CDR1 and CDR2 sequences are KGHSH and LQKENI. CDR3 in DNA: TGTGCCAGCTCACCACGACAGGGGTTAGACTATGGCTACACCTTC. Amino acids: CASSPRQGLDYGYTF.

The chain carries TRBV28 and TRBJ1-1; possible D gene TRBD1, 6 bases. The germline V and J ends were trimmed by 2 bases and 4 bases, with 17 bases remaining between them. Germline CDR1 reads MDHEN; CDR2 reads SYDVKM. This CDR3 spans 16 amino acids. CDR3 nucleotides: TGTGCCAGCAGTTTAAGGAGGGGGGGGTCGTTCACTGAAGCTTTCTTT. This encodes CASSLRRGGSFTEAFF.

The V call is TRBV13, the J call TRBJ1-1; D may be TRBD1 (6 bases). Germline CDR1 and CDR2: PRHDT and FYEKMQ (reference sequence). V lost 4 bases, J lost 5 bases, and 20 bases lay in between. This CDR3 comprises 16 residues. CDR3 coding DNA: TGTGCCAGCAGCTCGCGCGGGGGGGCGATAGGGACTGAAGCTTTCTTT. Translated: CASSSRGGAIGTEAFF.